This record covers a single TCR beta chain. This clonotype came up a few times. The specificity of this receptor is unknown. A much larger clonotype is one base distant, so this may be a read error. Amplification of TCR beta CDR3 regions was carried out from RNA transcripts. For the first round of RT-PCR on the TCR CDR3, the HTBI primer set was used together with the Qiagen OneStep RT-PCR kit. A second multiplex PCR round built the libraries, followed by size selection and purification. Sequencing of the libraries was done on an Illumina HiSeq2000 using paired-end 100 bp reads. The source study handled its data this way. SOAPnuke was used to process the raw data, removing reads that contained adapters or uncalled bases, had a mean Phred below 15, or lacked an exact match to the constant primer or identifier. High-quality paired reads were merged using COPE v1.2.5, and each unique nucleotide sequence was defined as a clonotype. MiTCR v1.1 was used to align clonotypes to the IMGT TRBV, TRBD and TRBJ reference segments. The analysis included only V-J combinations with a frequency above 0.0001, which together covered 99.2% of the repertoires. The TCS score was defined as F50 (clonal expansion) divided by E x V (chaos), with BLOSUM62-based TCRdist calculated between CDR3 peptides within each V-J. Welch's t-statistics and random forest reduced 514 V-J features to 13, which were used in a naive Bayes classifier (R e1071). The public reads were quality trimmed at Q25 with fastp and then assembled into clones with MiXCR by TCRdb, keeping productive beta chains. When rows share a CDR3 protein, they turn into one entry using the most common DNA and genes. The authors' filters were not applied to this entry. This sample lists 540,000 or so distinct CDR3 sequences; approximately 15% were detected once. 6.5% to 8% of the sample is in the top ten clones.

A patient counted as having stable Graves' hyperthyroidism if no progression to ophthalmopathy occurred over 18 months of follow-up. The hyperthyroidism patients were between 18 and 65 years old and newly diagnosed, with a disease duration of less than 2 months. Any patient with an uncontrolled infection, another autoimmune disease, pregnancy or lactation was excluded. Diagnoses were based on clinical symptoms, serum thyroxine and TRAb, thyroid ultrasound and orbital computed tomography. Ficoll-Paque density gradient centrifugation was used to isolate PBMCs from about 9 ml of fresh peripheral blood. Total RNA was extracted with Trizol reagent, and quality was checked on an Agilent 2100 Bioanalyzer. This specimen belongs to a study of T cells in Graves' hyperthyroidism and ophthalmopathy (dated by TCRdb to about 2019). Concerning the study at large: Peripheral blood samples were taken at initial diagnosis, before any treatment was given. In addition, the study compared T-cell repertoires in thyroid tissue and in blood from a handful of Graves' hyperthyroidism patients. An independent validation cohort of 18 to 20 hyperthyroidism patients and 17 patients who later progressed to ophthalmopathy tested prospective prediction of ophthalmopathy. Following sampling, methimazole starting at 30 mg daily was given to hyperthyroidism patients, and high-dose intravenous methylprednisolone was given to ophthalmopathy patients. To identify distinguishing TCR V-J signatures, a discovery cohort of 90 to 100 patients was used, comprising 40 to 45 with Graves' ophthalmopathy and approximately 57 with stable Graves' hyperthyroidism. According to the paper, TCR Vbeta CDR3 sequencing was carried out on 120 to 150 peripheral blood samples, which came from over 40 ophthalmopathy, under 85 hyperthyroidism and some 17 progressor patients. The roughly 100 discovery patients were randomly divided into training and test sets at a 7:3 ratio. Study-wide findings and limitations: During validation, the model predicted progression to ophthalmopathy a median of approximately 7 months ahead of onset, with 60% to 71% sensitivity and less than 85% specificity. No statistical method was used to fix the sample size in advance, and group allocation was not hidden from the investigators. A model built on a 13 V-J signature distinguished ophthalmopathy from stable hyperthyroidism, reaching around 88% sensitivity and around 81% specificity in cross-validation and 80%/75% in testing. Most expanded thyroid clonotypes (frequency above 0.001) were also detected in blood, suggesting blood repertoires may reflect thyroid immune responses.

The germline V gene gives CDR1 as SGHTA and CDR2 as FQGNSA. The V end loses 2 bases and the J end loses 5 bases, and a stretch of 13 bases separates them. Counted from cysteine to phenylalanine, this CDR3 has 15 amino acids. Of the read, only the CDR3 DNA is kept; its 45 bases are in frame from base 1. This receptor chain uses TRBV7-2 and TRBJ2-1, with the D call tentatively TRBD1 or TRBD2, each fitting 5 bases. Material: blood. This receptor was identified in a woman aged 30 to 39 with Graves' hyperthyroidism. CDR3 loop: CASSLPGPTHNEQFF. The nucleotide sequence reads as follows: TGTGCCAGCAGCTTACCGGGGCCCACCCACAATGAGCAGTTCTTC.